The rows below give T cell receptor beta chains drawn from one sample of a study of regulatory T cells in long-lasting Graves disease. TCRdb processed the multiplex PCR reads anew with MiXCR; each CDR3 protein has one entry. In the table there are a few hundred thousand distinct CDR3 sequences, about 14% of which are singletons. Separately, the same data were catalogued under a study of T cells in Graves' hyperthyroidism and ophthalmopathy.

The sample here was peripheral blood mononuclear cells (PBMCs), taken at new diagnosis, from a patient treated with antithyroid drugs. These receptors were collected from a man aged 25-45 years with Graves disease. CDR3s include the opening cysteine and the closing phenylalanine or tryptophan. The order of the fields is CDR3 length, D gene, clone size, V gene, J gene, CDR3 protein, CDR3 DNA. A D gene is named only where the DNA matches it firmly. The size entry is marked missing in some rows and otherwise reads once, few, many or a size class.

17	-	many	TRBV7-2	TRBJ2-1	CASSLESGLRSYNEQFF	TGTGCCAGCAGCTTAGAATCGGGACTTCGTTCCTACAATGAGCAGTTCTTC
14	-	many	TRBV5-1	TRBJ2-1	CASSLGQEFNEQFF	TGCGCCAGCAGCTTGGGGCAGGAATTTAATGAGCAGTTCTTC
12	-	many	TRBV11-2	TRBJ1-6	CASSDYNSPLHF	TGTGCCAGCAGCGACTATAATTCACCCCTCCACTTT
14	-	few	TRBV18	TRBJ2-7	CASSPEIPPYEQYF	TGTGCCAGCTCACCAGAAATTCCCCCCTACGAGCAGTACTTC
14	TRBD2	many	TRBV20-1	TRBJ2-1	CSAPLAGRYNEQFF	TGCAGTGCACCTCTAGCGGGACGGTACAATGAGCAGTTCTTC
15	-	many	TRBV20-1	TRBJ2-1	CSASPQVTTYNEQFF	TGCAGTGCTAGCCCCCAGGTTACCACCTACAATGAGCAGTTCTTC
13	-	many	TRBV7-9	TRBJ2-5	CASSVTWIETQYF	TGTGCCAGCAGCGTTACGTGGATAGAGACCCAGTACTTC
13	-	few	TRBV7-2	TRBJ2-1	CASSPRRENEQFF	TGTGCCAGCAGCCCCCGGAGGGAAAATGAGCAGTTCTTC
16	TRBD2	-	TRBV15	TRBJ2-3	CATSRGAGPSTDTQYF	TGTGCCACCAGCAGAGGAGCGGGACCTAGCACAGATACGCAGTATTTT
15	-	-	TRBV10-2	TRBJ1-5	CASSLDKSLNQPQHF	TGCGCCAGCAGTTTGGACAAATCCTTGAATCAGCCCCAGCATTTT
15	TRBD2	few	TRBV3-1	TRBJ2-7	CASSGREANSYEQYF	TGTGCCAGCAGCGGGCGGGAGGCCAACTCCTACGAGCAGTACTTC
15	-	-	TRBV6-2/TRBV6-3	TRBJ2-3	CASSYGQGRTDTQYF	TGTGCCAGCAGTTACGGGCAGGGAAGGACAGATACGCAGTATTTT
12	-	many	TRBV2	TRBJ2-7	CASRTRGRRQYF	TGTGCCAGTCGGACACGCGGACGGCGGCAGTACTTC
15	TRBD1	few	TRBV12-3/TRBV12-4	TRBJ2-4	CASSGTGGDKNIQYF	TGTGCCAGCAGCGGGACAGGGGGCGACAAAAACATTCAGTACTTC
15	TRBD1	many	TRBV20-1	TRBJ2-7	CSARDSGQGIDEQYF	TGCAGTGCTAGAGATAGCGGACAGGGGATCGACGAGCAGTACTTC
13	TRBD1	many	TRBV20-1	TRBJ2-6	CSAQGAGANVLTF	TGCAGTGCCCAGGGGGCTGGGGCCAACGTCCTGACTTTC
14	-	-	TRBV6-5	TRBJ2-1	CASSSPGESFEQFF	TGTGCCAGCAGTTCCCCTGGGGAGTCCTTTGAGCAGTTCTTC
15	TRBD2	many	TRBV12-3/TRBV12-4	TRBJ2-5	CASSLVAGGGETQYF	TGTGCCAGCAGTTTAGTAGCGGGAGGTGGAGAGACCCAGTACTTC
16	-	many	TRBV12-3/TRBV12-4	TRBJ1-2	CASRSGTYRINYGYTF	TGTGCCAGCAGATCCGGGACATACCGAATAAACTATGGCTACACCTTC
15	TRBD2	-	TRBV6-1	TRBJ2-1	CASSDSGLAGVEQFF	TGTGCCAGCAGTGATAGCGGACTAGCGGGAGTCGAGCAGTTCTTC
15	TRBD2	-	TRBV19	TRBJ2-3	CASTAGTSGKDTQYF	TGTGCCAGTACCGCCGGGACTAGCGGGAAAGATACGCAGTATTTT
14	-	-	TRBV7-6	TRBJ1-1	CASSVGLKNTEAFF	TGTGCCAGCAGCGTGGGGTTGAAGAACACTGAAGCTTTCTTT
14	-	many	TRBV25-1	TRBJ1-5	CASSEFVTDRPQHF	TGTGCCAGCAGTGAATTTGTAACCGATCGGCCCCAGCATTTT
13	-	-	TRBV10-3	TRBJ2-7	CASSNTPSYEQYF	TGTGCCAGCAGTAACACCCCCTCCTACGAGCAGTACTTC
15	TRBD2	many	TRBV27	TRBJ2-1	CASRSGTSSRNEQFF	TGTGCCAGCAGATCCGGGACTAGCAGTCGCAATGAGCAGTTCTTC